The 7 T cell receptor beta chains below were found in one sample sequenced in a study of multiple sclerosis patients with progressive multifocal leukoencephalopathy. Noted time point: before natalizumab initiation. Generated by immunoSEQ multiplex PCR, the TCRdb table keeps only in-frame clones and is missing some. The data show fewer than 35,000 clones, with approximately 89% seen just once and approximately 1.5% held by the top ten. Sequencing was done on a sample of PBMCs. These TCRs come from a human donor with multiple sclerosis.

This chain uses TRBV29-1 with TRBJ1-2; D unresolved. CDR3 size: 13 residues. V dropped 4 bases and J dropped 0 bases, with 9 bases sitting between them. Per the germline V gene, CDR1 is SQVTM and CDR2 is ANQGSEA. This CDR3 is CSVALGSNYGYTF. The CDR3 nucleotides read TGCAGCGTTGCGCTCGGATCTAACTATGGCTACACCTTC.

The rearrangement links TRBV5-6 to TRBJ2-2; D is possibly TRBD2 (5 bases). V lost 0 bases to trimming and J lost 6 bases, with 12 bases between them. The length of the CDR3 is 15 residues. The germline gives CDR1 SGHDT, CDR2 YYEEEE. The CDR3 here is CASSLGVGEAGELFF. In DNA form, the CDR3 reads TGTGCCAGCAGCTTGGGTGTGGGAGAGGCCGGGGAGCTGTTTTTT.

This clone was seen more than once but under ten times. The rearrangement joins TRBV6-1 to TRBJ2-1; TRBD2 agrees at 8 bases. Unmatched junction bases numbered 0, after V lost 2 bases and J lost 0 bases. CDR3 size: 15 residues. Germline values: CDR1 MNHNS, CDR2 SASEGT. The CDR3 sequence: CASSELAGSYNEQFF. The DNA of the CDR3 is TGTGCCAGCAGTGAACTAGCGGGCTCCTACAATGAGCAGTTCTTC.

Concerning this clone itself: Mismatch with germline at one junction end may stem from a read error. The rearrangement links TRBV4-3 to TRBJ2-7, with 7 bases that match TRBD2. The CDR3 is made up of 18 amino acids. The germline V gene encodes CDR1 LGHNA and CDR2 YSLEER. CDR3 sequence: CASGQDGVRPGRTHEQYF. The CDR3, as DNA: TGCGCCAGCGGCCAAGATGGGGTGAGGCCCGGGAGGACCCACGAGCAGTACTTC.

The genes are TRBV5-6 and TRBJ1-2; D remains unclear. V was shortened by 4 bases and J by 3 bases, with 13 bases between the two germline ends. Germline V gene data show CDR1 as SGHDT and CDR2 as YYEEEE. This CDR3 spans 14 amino acids. The CDR3 is CASSQADGYYGYTF. The CDR3 DNA is TGTGCCAGCAGCCAAGCCGACGGTTACTATGGCTACACCTTC.

The genes are TRBV15 and TRBJ1-4, with 7 nucleotides matching TRBD1. There are 16 residues in the CDR3. With 1 base clipped from V and 7 bases from J, the junction kept 9 bases outside the gene matches. From germline, CDR1 is LNHNV and CDR2 YYDKDF (reference sequence). This CDR3 reads CATSRGEGAASEKLFF. CDR3 bases: TGTGCCACCAGCAGAGGAGAGGGGGCGGCTTCTGAAAAACTGTTTTTT.

In regard to this clone: The junction departs from the called germline gene at one end, perhaps through a read error. This chain connects TRBV30 to TRBJ1-1, with D possibly matching TRBD1 (5 bases). The germline V gene has CDR1 GTSNPN and CDR2 SVGIG (reference sequence). This CDR3 has 18 residues. The CDR3 region is CAWSGHGSGVPGPRQIIF. CDR3 bases: TGTGCCTGGAGTGGACACGGATCTGGGGTCCCAGGGCCCCGCCAGATCATCTTT.